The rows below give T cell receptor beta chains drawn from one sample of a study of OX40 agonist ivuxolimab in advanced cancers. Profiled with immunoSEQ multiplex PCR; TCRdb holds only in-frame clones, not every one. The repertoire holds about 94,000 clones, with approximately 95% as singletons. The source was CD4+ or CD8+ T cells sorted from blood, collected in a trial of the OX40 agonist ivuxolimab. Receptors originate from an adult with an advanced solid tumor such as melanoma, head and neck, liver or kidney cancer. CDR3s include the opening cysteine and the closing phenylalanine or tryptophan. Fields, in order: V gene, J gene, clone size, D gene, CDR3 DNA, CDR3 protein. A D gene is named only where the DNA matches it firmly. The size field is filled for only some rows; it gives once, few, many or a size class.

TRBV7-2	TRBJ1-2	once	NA	TGTGCCATTCCGGAGACTGGGCGCTCGGGCGATAACTATGGCTACACCTTC	CAIPETGRSGDNYGYTF
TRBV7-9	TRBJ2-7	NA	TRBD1	TGTGCCAGCAGCCCATTCGGACAGGGAGGCGAGCAGTACTTC	CASSPFGQGGEQYF
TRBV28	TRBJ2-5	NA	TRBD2	TGTGCCAGCAGCCCGGGGGGGCTCCTCCAAGAGACCCAGTACTTC	CASSPGGLLQETQYF
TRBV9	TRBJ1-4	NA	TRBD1	TGTGCCAGCAGCCCAGGGGGGGCGATAAGTGAAAAACTGTTTTTT	CASSPGGAISEKLFF
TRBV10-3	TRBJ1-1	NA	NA	TGTGCCATCAGGGGGCCTCTCGGGGAGGCTTTCTTT	CAIRGPLGEAFF
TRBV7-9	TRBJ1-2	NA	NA	TGTGCCAGCAGCCGCAGACAGGAGCCGGGGTATGGCTACACCTTC	CASSRRQEPGYGYTF
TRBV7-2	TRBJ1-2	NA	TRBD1	TGTGCCAGCAGCTTGATTGGACAGGGGACTAACTATGGCTACACCTTC	CASSLIGQGTNYGYTF
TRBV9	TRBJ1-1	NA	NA	TGTGCCAGCAGCGTAAGGATGGACTCAGAAGCTTTCTTT	CASSVRMDSEAFF
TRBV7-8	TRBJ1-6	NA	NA	TGTGCCAGCAGCTTAGTTCGGGCAGCAGTCTATAATTCACCCCTCCACTTT	CASSLVRAAVYNSPLHF
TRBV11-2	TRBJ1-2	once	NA	TGTGCCAGCAGCTTAGGGGCAGGGTATCGTTATGGCTACACCTTC	CASSLGAGYRYGYTF
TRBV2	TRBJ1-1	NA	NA	TGTGCCAGCAGTGGGGAATCAGTTCGGAGGAACACTGAAGCTTTCTTT	CASSGESVRRNTEAFF
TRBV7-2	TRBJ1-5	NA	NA	TGTGCCAGCAGCTTAAACAGGGTGGGGTATAGCAATCAGCCCCAGCATTTT	CASSLNRVGYSNQPQHF
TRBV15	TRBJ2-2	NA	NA	TGTGCCACCAGCAGAGAGGACGGATACGGGGAGCTGTTTTTT	CATSREDGYGELFF
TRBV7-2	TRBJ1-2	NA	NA	TGTGCCAGCAGCTTAGACTGGGGAAACTATGGCTACACCTTC	CASSLDWGNYGYTF
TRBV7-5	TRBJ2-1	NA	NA	TGTGCCAGAAGCTCTAGCGGGGGGACCTACAATGAGCAGTTCTTC	CARSSSGGTYNEQFF
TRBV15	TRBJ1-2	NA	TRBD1	TGTGCCACCAGCAGAGATAGGGACAGGGCTTTCGAGTACACCTTC	CATSRDRDRAFEYTF
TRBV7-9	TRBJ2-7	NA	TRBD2	TGTGCCAGCAGCTTAGTCTGGACTAGCGAGTACGAGCAGTACTTC	CASSLVWTSEYEQYF
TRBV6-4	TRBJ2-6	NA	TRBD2	TGTGCCAGCAGTCTCTCGGGGGGACCTGGGGCCAACGTCCTGACTTTC	CASSLSGGPGANVLTF
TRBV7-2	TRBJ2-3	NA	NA	TGTGCCAGCAGCCCAGCATTCCTCACAGATACGCAGTATTTT	CASSPAFLTDTQYF
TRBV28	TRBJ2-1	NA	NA	TGTGCCAGCAGTTTGGGTTACAATGAGCAGTTCTTC	CASSLGYNEQFF
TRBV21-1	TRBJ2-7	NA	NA	TGTGCCAGCCGAGACACGAGGGTTCTATACGAGCAGTACTTC	CASRDTRVLYEQYF
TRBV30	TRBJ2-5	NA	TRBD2	TGTGCCCATACCCTAGCGGGAGGGGGGGAGACCCAGTACTTC	CAHTLAGGGETQYF
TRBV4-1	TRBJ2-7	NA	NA	TGCGCCAGCAGCCAAGGGGGCAGGGCTTACGAGCAGTACTTC	CASSQGGRAYEQYF
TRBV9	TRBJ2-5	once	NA	TGTGCCAGCAGCGTAGCTGGGGGGACGGAGACCCAGTACTTC	CASSVAGGTETQYF
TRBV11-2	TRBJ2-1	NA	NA	TGTGCCAGCAGCTTGGATAGGGGGGATGAGCAGTTCTTC	CASSLDRGDEQFF
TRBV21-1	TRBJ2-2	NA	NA	TGTGCCAGCAGCAAACCCTCCTGGGGGGCCGGGGAGCTGTTTTTT	CASSKPSWGAGELFF
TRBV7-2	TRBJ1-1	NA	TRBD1	TGTGCCAGCAGCCGGACAGGGTCGAACACTGAAGCTTTCTTT	CASSRTGSNTEAFF
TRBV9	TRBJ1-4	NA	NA	TGTGCCAGCAGCGTCGCGGGGGGCCTGGCTAATGAAAAACTGTTTTTT	CASSVAGGLANEKLFF
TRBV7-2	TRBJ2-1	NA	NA	TGTGCCAGCAGCTTGAGTTGGCTTACTTATTACAATGAGCAGTTCTTC	CASSLSWLTYYNEQFF
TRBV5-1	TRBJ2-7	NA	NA	TGCGCCAGCAGCTTGGCGGTTGGGGGCTCCTACGAGCAGTACTTC	CASSLAVGGSYEQYF
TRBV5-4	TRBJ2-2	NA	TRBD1	TGTGCCAGCAGCTTCCTCCGACAGGGGGCAGGCGGGGAGCTGTTTTTT	CASSFLRQGAGGELFF
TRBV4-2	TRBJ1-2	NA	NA	TGTGCCAGCAGCCAAGATCACAGGGCGAATGGCTACACCTTC	CASSQDHRANGYTF
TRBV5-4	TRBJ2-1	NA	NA	TGTGCCAGCAGCTTGGAGAGGCCATACAATGAGCAGTTCTTC	CASSLERPYNEQFF
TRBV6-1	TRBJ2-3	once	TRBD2	TGTGCCAGCAGTGAAAGGTTGGGGACTAGCGGGAGTTCAGATACGCAGTATTTT	CASSERLGTSGSSDTQYF
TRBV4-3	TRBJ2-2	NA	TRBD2	TGCGCCAGCAGACGGGAGGGCAAGAACACCGGGGAGCTGTTTTTT	CASRREGKNTGELFF
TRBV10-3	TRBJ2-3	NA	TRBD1	TGTGCCATCAGGGGAGACAGGGTTGCAGATACGCAGTATTTT	CAIRGDRVADTQYF
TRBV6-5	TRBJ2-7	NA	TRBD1	TGTGCCAGCAGTACCAGACAGGGTTGGTACTTC	CASSTRQGWYF
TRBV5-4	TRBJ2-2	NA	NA	TGTGCCAGCAGCTTGGGTCGTAGAGAGGAGCTGTTTTTT	CASSLGRREELFF
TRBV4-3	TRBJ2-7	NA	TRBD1	TGCGCCAGCAGCTACTGGACAGGGAACGAGCAGTACTTC	CASSYWTGNEQYF
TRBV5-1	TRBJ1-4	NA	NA	TGCGCCAGCAGCCGCAGGGGTTTCGATGAAAAACTGTTTTTT	CASSRRGFDEKLFF
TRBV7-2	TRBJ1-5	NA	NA	TGTGCCAGCAGCCCGGGGGGGGGCGGCAATCAGCCCCAGCATTTT	CASSPGGGGNQPQHF
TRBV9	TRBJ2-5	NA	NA	TGTGCCAGCAGCGTAGCTGTGGGTACGATGGAGACCCAGTACTTC	CASSVAVGTMETQYF